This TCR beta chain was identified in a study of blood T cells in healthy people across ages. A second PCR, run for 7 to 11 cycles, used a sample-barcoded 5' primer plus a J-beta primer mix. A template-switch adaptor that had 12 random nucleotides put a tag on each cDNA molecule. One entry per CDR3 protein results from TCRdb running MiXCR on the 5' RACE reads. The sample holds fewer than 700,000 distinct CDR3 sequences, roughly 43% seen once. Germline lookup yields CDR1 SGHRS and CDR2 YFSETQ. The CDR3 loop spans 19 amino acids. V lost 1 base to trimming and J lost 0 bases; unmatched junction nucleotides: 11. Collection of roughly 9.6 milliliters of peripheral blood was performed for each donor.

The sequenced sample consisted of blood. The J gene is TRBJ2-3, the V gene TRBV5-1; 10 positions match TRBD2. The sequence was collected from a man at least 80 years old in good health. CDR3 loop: CASSLLLAGAMTSTDTQYF. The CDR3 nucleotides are TGCGCCAGCAGCTTGCTCCTAGCGGGGGCAATGACTAGCACAGATACGCAGTATTTT.